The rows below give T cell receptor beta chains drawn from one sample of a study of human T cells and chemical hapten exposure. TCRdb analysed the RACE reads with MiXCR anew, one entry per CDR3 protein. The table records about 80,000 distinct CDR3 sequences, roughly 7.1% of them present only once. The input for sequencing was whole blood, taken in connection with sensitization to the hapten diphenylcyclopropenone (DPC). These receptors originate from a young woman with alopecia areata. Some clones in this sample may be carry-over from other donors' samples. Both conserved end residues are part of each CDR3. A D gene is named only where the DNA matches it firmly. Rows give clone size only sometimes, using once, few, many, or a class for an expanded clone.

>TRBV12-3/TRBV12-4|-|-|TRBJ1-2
TGTGCCAGCAGTTGCCCCCGAATGGCTGGCTACACCTTC
CASSCPRMAGYTF
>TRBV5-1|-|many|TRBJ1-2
TGCGCCAGCGGCCCCCCGGGACAACTATTCGGGGGCTATGGCTACACCTTC
CASGPPGQLFGGYGYTF
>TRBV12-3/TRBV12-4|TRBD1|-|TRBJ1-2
TGTGCCAGCAGTTCGCCGGGACAGGGGAAAGTGGGCTACACCTTC
CASSSPGQGKVGYTF
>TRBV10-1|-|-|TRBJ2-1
TGCGCCAGCAGTGAAAAGTTTGGGGAGCAGTTCTTC
CASSEKFGEQFF
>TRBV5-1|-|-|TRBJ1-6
TGCGCCAGCAGCTCACAGGGCCAGGATTCACCCCTCCACTTT
CASSSQGQDSPLHF
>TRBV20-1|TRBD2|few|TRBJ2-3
TGCAGTGCTAGAGATTCGGGGGGGCTAAGCACGCAGTATTTT
CSARDSGGLSTQYF
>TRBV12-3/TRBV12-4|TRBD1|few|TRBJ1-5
TGTGCCAGCAGCCGGGACAGGTACAATCAGCCCCAGCATTTT
CASSRDRYNQPQHF
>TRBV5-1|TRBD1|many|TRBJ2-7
TGCGCCAGCAGCGCCGGGACAGGGGCCTACGAGCAGTACTTC
CASSAGTGAYEQYF
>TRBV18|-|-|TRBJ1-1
TGTGCCAGCTCACCACCAGGTTTCAGTGAAGCTTTCTTT
CASSPPGFSEAFF
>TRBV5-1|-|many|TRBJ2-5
TGCGCCAGCAGCTTGGGGGACGCTTTAAGAGAGACCCAGTACTTC
CASSLGDALRETQYF
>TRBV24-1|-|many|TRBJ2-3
TGTGCCACCAGCTCTGGGGCACAATCAGTCGCAGATACGCAGTATTTT
CATSSGAQSVADTQYF
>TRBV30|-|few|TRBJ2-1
TGTGCCTGGAGTAACGTGATTGGGCAGTTCTTC
CAWSNVIGQFF
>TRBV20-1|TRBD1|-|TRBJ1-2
TGCAGTGCTAGGTCGTCAGGGGGAGCTCATGGCTACACCTTC
CSARSSGGAHGYTF
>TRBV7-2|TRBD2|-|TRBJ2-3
TGTGCCAGCAGCCTCCGGACTAGTATCGCAGATACGCAGTATTTT
CASSLRTSIADTQYF
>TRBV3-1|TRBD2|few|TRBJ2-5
TGTGCCAGCAGCCAAGTCCTAGCGGGGGGCGAGGAAGAGACCCAGTACTTC
CASSQVLAGGEEETQYF
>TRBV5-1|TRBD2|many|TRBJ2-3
TGCGCCAGCAGCTTGACCGGGCTAGCGGAGACTAGCACAGATACGCAGTATTTT
CASSLTGLAETSTDTQYF
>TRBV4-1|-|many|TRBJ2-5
TGCGCCAGCAGCCGTCTGGGCCTAAAAGAGACCCAGTACTTC
CASSRLGLKETQYF
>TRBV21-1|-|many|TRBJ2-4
TGTGCCAGCACTGGAACGTCCCTCAACAAAAACATTCAGTACTTC
CASTGTSLNKNIQYF
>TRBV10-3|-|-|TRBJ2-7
TGTGCCTCTCTCCCGGGAACCGGAAAGCAGTACTTC
CASLPGTGKQYF
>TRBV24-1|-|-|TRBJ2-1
TGTGCCACCAGTGGGGGACAAGTGATGAATGAGCAGTTCTTC
CATSGGQVMNEQFF
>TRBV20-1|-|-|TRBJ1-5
TGCAGTGCTCTCCGGAGGGGGGGTCCCCAGCATTTT
CSALRRGGPQHF
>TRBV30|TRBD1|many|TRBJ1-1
TGTGCCTGGAGCCGGACAGGGAAGGAGGAAGCTTTCTTT
CAWSRTGKEEAFF
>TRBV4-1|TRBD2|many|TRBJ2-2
TGCGCCAGCAGCCAAGACGAGGTAGCGGGGGGGCGTCGGGACACCGGGGAGCTGTTTTTT
CASSQDEVAGGRRDTGELFF
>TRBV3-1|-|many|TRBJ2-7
TGTGCCAGCAGCCAAAGTATGACCTACGAGCAGTACTTC
CASSQSMTYEQYF
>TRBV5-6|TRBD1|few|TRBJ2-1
TGTGCCAGCAGCTTGGGGACAGGGATCTCCTACAATGAGCAGTTCTTC
CASSLGTGISYNEQFF
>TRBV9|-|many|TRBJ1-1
TGTGCCAGCAGCGCACCGGACCGTAGCACTGAAGCTTTCTTT
CASSAPDRSTEAFF